Here is one T cell receptor (beta chain) with its context. The germline V gene has CDR1 SGHKS and CDR2 YYEKEE (reference sequence). This CDR3 is 17 amino acids long. V was clipped by 3 bases and J by 3 bases; unmatched bases: 9. The data stem from a study of blood T cell repertoires in COVID-19. Study as a whole: T cells, B-cell-depleted T cells, or PBMCs supplied cDNA or gDNA.

In the original workflow: Counts of nucleated cells, estimated from reference gene primer amplification, were obtained. Sequenced by immunoSEQ multiplex PCR; TCRdb stores in-frame clones only, minus some. That table supplies the V and J calls and clone size; D and trimming were determined from the DNA. The data show over 250,000 clones, around 84% seen once. Patients from Seattle were sampled longitudinally, starting during active infection. The chain employs TRBV5-5 and TRBJ2-6; TRBD1 matches 7 bases. Input material: peripheral blood. The sequence was obtained from a human donor with COVID-19, enrolled during active disease. The donor label of this sample is uncertain. The DNA for the CDR3 is TGTGCCAGCAGCTCCGACAGGGTCAATGTTGGGGCCAACGTCCTGACTTTC. It codes for CASSSDRVNVGANVLTF. Full variable domain (outside the CDR3, taken from reference TRBV5-5 and TRBJ2-6): DAGVTQSPTHLIKTRGQQVTLRCSPISGHKSVSWYQQVLGQGPQFIFQYYEKEERGRGNFPDRFSARQFPNYSSELNVNALLLGDSALYLCASSSDRVNVGANVLTFGAGSRLTVL.